This T cell receptor (beta chain) was documented in a study of blood T cell repertoires in COVID-19. Study overall: Both acute and convalescent COVID-19 samples were obtained from the United States, Italy and Spain. From T cells, B-cell-depleted T cells, or PBMCs came the material, which was cDNA or gDNA.

In the original workflow: Nucleated cell number was recorded as an estimate derived from reference gene primer amplification. The repertoire was sequenced with immunoSEQ multiplex PCR; TCRdb's copy has only in-frame clones and lacks some. That table is the source of V, J and clone size, and D and trimming were worked out from the DNA. The table lists 85,000 to 100,000 clones, around three quarters of them singletons. This CDR3 comprises 15 residues. Germline CDR1 reads GTSNPN; CDR2 reads SVGIG (reference sequence). V lost 2 bases and J lost 2, with 14 bases in between. Sequencing used peripheral blood. This sequence was found in a man aged 50-59 years who had recovered from COVID-19. This sequence joins TRBV30 and TRBJ2-3; the D gene is possibly TRBD2 (7 bases). CDR3 protein: CAWSRARGATDTQYF. As DNA, the CDR3 is TGTGCCTGGAGTCGGGCCCGGGGGGCCACAGATACGCAGTATTTT.